This is a list of T cell receptor beta chains from one sample in a study of cytomegalovirus exposure and HLA in healthy donors. Here immunoSEQ multiplex PCR was the method, and the copy in TCRdb shows in-frame clones only, minus some. The sample lists about 140,000 clones, 70% to 85% occurring once. The sequenced sample consisted of PBMCs. These receptors were obtained from a woman between 40 and 55 years old in good health and CMV-seronegative. Both conserved end residues are part of each CDR3. The order of the fields is D gene, J gene, clone size, V gene, CDR3 DNA, CDR3 protein. A D gene is named only where the DNA matches it firmly. Clone sizes are given selectively: once, few, many, or a class where the clone is expanded.

d_gene: .
j_gene: TRBJ1-5
abundance: .
v_gene: TRBV19
CDR3nt: TGTGCCAGTAGTCCCCCGCAACAGGCAGGCCGGCATTTT
CDR3aa: CASSPPQQAGRHF

d_gene: .
j_gene: TRBJ1-2
abundance: few
v_gene: TRBV28
CDR3nt: TGTGCCAGCAGTTTAATCTCAGGGCCCGGTGATGGCTACACCTTC
CDR3aa: CASSLISGPGDGYTF

d_gene: TRBD2
j_gene: TRBJ2-7
abundance: once
v_gene: TRBV5-4
CDR3nt: TGTGCCAGCAGTCACCCGACTAGCGGGAGTTACGAGCAGTACTTC
CDR3aa: CASSHPTSGSYEQYF

d_gene: .
j_gene: TRBJ1-1
abundance: .
v_gene: TRBV4-3
CDR3nt: TGCGCCAGCAGCCAAAGCCTGACAGGAGCTACTGAAGCTTTCTTT
CDR3aa: CASSQSLTGATEAFF

d_gene: .
j_gene: TRBJ2-5
abundance: .
v_gene: TRBV27
CDR3nt: TGTGCCAGCAGTTCATACCAACTAAAATTGGAGACCCAGTACTTC
CDR3aa: CASSSYQLKLETQYF

d_gene: .
j_gene: TRBJ1-2
abundance: .
v_gene: TRBV7-2
CDR3nt: TGTGCCAGCAGCGAACGGTCGCCAGGGGTGGATGACTACACCTTC
CDR3aa: CASSERSPGVDDYTF

d_gene: TRBD1
j_gene: TRBJ1-3
abundance: .
v_gene: TRBV18
CDR3nt: TGTGCCAGCTCACCACCGGGGACAGGACTCTCTGGAAACACCATATATTTT
CDR3aa: CASSPPGTGLSGNTIYF

d_gene: .
j_gene: TRBJ2-1
abundance: .
v_gene: TRBV11-2
CDR3nt: TGTGCCAGCAGCTTTCGGGACTCGCTACCCCCCATAGAGCAGTTCTTC
CDR3aa: CASSFRDSLPPIEQFF

d_gene: .
j_gene: TRBJ2-2
abundance: few
v_gene: TRBV11-3
CDR3nt: TGTGCCAGCAGCTTAGTGGCCACCGGGGAGCTGTTTTTT
CDR3aa: CASSLVATGELFF

d_gene: .
j_gene: TRBJ1-1
abundance: .
v_gene: TRBV6-6
CDR3nt: TGTGCCAGCAGTTACGCGGATGAAGCTTTCTTT
CDR3aa: CASSYADEAFF

d_gene: .
j_gene: TRBJ1-2
abundance: few
v_gene: TRBV4-3
CDR3nt: TGCGCCAGCAGCCAAGAAATGAGGGGGAGCTACACCTTC
CDR3aa: CASSQEMRGSYTF

d_gene: .
j_gene: TRBJ2-7
abundance: .
v_gene: TRBV11-1
CDR3nt: TGTGCCAGCAGCGCTACAGGGTTGGCCTCCTACGAGCAGTACTTC
CDR3aa: CASSATGLASYEQYF

d_gene: .
j_gene: TRBJ2-1
abundance: .
v_gene: TRBV11-2
CDR3nt: TGTGCCAGCAGCTTACTAGCTGTATACAATGAGCAGTTCTTC
CDR3aa: CASSLLAVYNEQFF

d_gene: .
j_gene: TRBJ2-2
abundance: .
v_gene: TRBV10-3
CDR3nt: TGTGCCATCAGTGAGAACAGGGCCAACACCGGGGAGCTGTTTTTT
CDR3aa: CAISENRANTGELFF

d_gene: .
j_gene: TRBJ2-3
abundance: .
v_gene: TRBV5-1
CDR3nt: TGCGCCAGCAGCTTGGACTGGACAGATACGCAGTATTTT
CDR3aa: CASSLDWTDTQYF

d_gene: .
j_gene: TRBJ1-5
abundance: once
v_gene: TRBV7-6
CDR3nt: TGTGCCAGCAGCCCCGGGATAGGTAGCAATCAGCCCCAGCATTTT
CDR3aa: CASSPGIGSNQPQHF

d_gene: TRBD1
j_gene: TRBJ1-6
abundance: few
v_gene: TRBV27
CDR3nt: TGTGCCAGCCAGACAGGGGGTGGGAATTCACCCCTCCACTTT
CDR3aa: CASQTGGGNSPLHF

d_gene: TRBD1
j_gene: TRBJ1-6
abundance: .
v_gene: TRBV7-8
CDR3nt: TGTGCCAGCAGCCTGGACAGGGGAGGTTCACCCCTCCACTTT
CDR3aa: CASSLDRGGSPLHF

d_gene: TRBD2
j_gene: TRBJ2-3
abundance: .
v_gene: TRBV28
CDR3nt: TGTGCCAGCAGTGGGCGGGGGACGGGTGGCACAGATACGCAGTATTTT
CDR3aa: CASSGRGTGGTDTQYF

d_gene: .
j_gene: TRBJ1-1
abundance: .
v_gene: TRBV27
CDR3nt: TGTGCCAGCATAAGTAGGGCACTAGGTCGCACTGAAGCTTTCTTT
CDR3aa: CASISRALGRTEAFF

d_gene: .
j_gene: TRBJ1-4
abundance: few
v_gene: TRBV28
CDR3nt: TGTGCCAGCAGTTTAGCGGGCCTAGACCTAACTAATGAAAAACTGTTTTTT
CDR3aa: CASSLAGLDLTNEKLFF

d_gene: .
j_gene: TRBJ1-4
abundance: .
v_gene: TRBV7-8
CDR3nt: TGTGCCAGCAGCTTAGCAAAGACAGGAAAAGGCGCCAAGACGAATGAAAAACTGTTTTTT
CDR3aa: CASSLAKTGKGAKTNEKLFF

d_gene: TRBD2
j_gene: TRBJ2-7
abundance: .
v_gene: TRBV7-9
CDR3nt: TGTGCCAGCAGCCCCCGAGTTGGACAGCGGGGGATCGAGCAGTACTTC
CDR3aa: CASSPRVGQRGIEQYF

d_gene: .
j_gene: TRBJ2-7
abundance: .
v_gene: TRBV11-2
CDR3nt: TGTGCCAGCAGCTTAGGGCGGGAGCAGTACTTC
CDR3aa: CASSLGREQYF

d_gene: TRBD2
j_gene: TRBJ2-7
abundance: .
v_gene: TRBV28
CDR3nt: TGTGCCAGCAGTAACCCGTGGGGGAGGGTCTACGAGCAGTACTTC
CDR3aa: CASSNPWGRVYEQYF

d_gene: .
j_gene: TRBJ2-4
abundance: .
v_gene: TRBV19
CDR3nt: TGTGCCAGTACCTCCCACGGGGCGGGATCAGGCTTTCTAGCCAAAAACATTCAGTACTTC
CDR3aa: CASTSHGAGSGFLAKNIQYF

d_gene: TRBD2
j_gene: TRBJ2-5
abundance: .
v_gene: TRBV5-1
CDR3nt: TGCGCCAGCAAACCCCCGACTAGCGGGAGAGAGCAGTACTTC
CDR3aa: CASKPPTSGREQYF

d_gene: .
j_gene: TRBJ2-1
abundance: .
v_gene: TRBV6-4
CDR3nt: TGTGCCAGCAGTCGGGAGTCTAGCTCCTACAATGAGCAGTTCTTC
CDR3aa: CASSRESSSYNEQFF

d_gene: TRBD2
j_gene: TRBJ2-3
abundance: .
v_gene: TRBV19
CDR3nt: TGTGCCAGTAGCCTAGCGGGAGTGAGCACAGATACGCAGTATTTT
CDR3aa: CASSLAGVSTDTQYF

d_gene: TRBD2
j_gene: TRBJ2-1
abundance: .
v_gene: TRBV9
CDR3nt: TGTGCCAGCAGCGTCGCCGGGACTAGCGACAATGAGCAGTTCTTC
CDR3aa: CASSVAGTSDNEQFF

d_gene: .
j_gene: TRBJ2-7
abundance: .
v_gene: TRBV7-8
CDR3nt: TGTGCCAGCAGCCCCCAAGCGCATCTCGAGCAGTACTTC
CDR3aa: CASSPQAHLEQYF